The subject of this entry is one T cell receptor (beta chain). A much larger clonotype is one base distant, so this may be a read error. This CDR3 is built from 14 residues. Per the germline V gene, CDR1 is SGHVS and CDR2 is FNYEAQ. This sample was taken from a study of T-cell reconstitution after alpha-beta-depleted transplantation in children. Unique molecular identifiers tagged the TCRbeta library. TCRdb independently ran MiXCR on the PCR reads; one entry per CDR3 protein. Here the sample spans about 410,000 distinct CDR3 sequences, about a fifth being singletons. This receptor was identified in a human donor who donated a stem cell graft to a child with acute myeloid leukemia. The sequenced sample was PBMCs from the stem cell graft donor, obtained from the stem cell graft. V is TRBV7-6 and J is TRBJ1-1; D is ambiguous. The CDR3 DNA reads TGTGGCAGCAGCTTAAAACGGTCGGGCACTGAAGCTTTCTTT. This encodes CGSSLKRSGTEAFF.